This TCR beta chain was captured in a study of blood T cell repertoires in COVID-19. Study background: Sites across the United States, Italy and Spain contributed samples from acute and convalescent COVID-19. Sources were T cells, B-cell-depleted T cells, or PBMCs; the material itself was cDNA or gDNA.

The CDR3 has 15 amino acids. Per the germline V gene, CDR1 is LGHDT and CDR2 is YNNKEL (reference sequence). Trimming pared 3 bases from V and 6 bases from J, leaving 12 bases between. As processed by the authors: By means of reference gene primer amplification, nucleated cell counts were estimated. The data were produced by immunoSEQ multiplex PCR, yet TCRdb's version contains in-frame clones alone and is incomplete. That table is the source of V, J and clone size, and D and trimming were worked out from the DNA. Of over 70,000 clones in the sample, 80% to 85% were seen once. This TCR derives from a human donor in a cohort sampled during active COVID-19. The chain joins TRBV3-1 (or the pseudogene TRBV3-2) to TRBJ1-6, with TRBD1 as a possible D gene (5 bases). What was sequenced was peripheral blood. CDR3 sequence (DNA): TGTGCCAGCAGCCACAGACAGCGACCTAATTCACCCCTCCACTTT. Protein sequence: CASSHRQRPNSPLHF.